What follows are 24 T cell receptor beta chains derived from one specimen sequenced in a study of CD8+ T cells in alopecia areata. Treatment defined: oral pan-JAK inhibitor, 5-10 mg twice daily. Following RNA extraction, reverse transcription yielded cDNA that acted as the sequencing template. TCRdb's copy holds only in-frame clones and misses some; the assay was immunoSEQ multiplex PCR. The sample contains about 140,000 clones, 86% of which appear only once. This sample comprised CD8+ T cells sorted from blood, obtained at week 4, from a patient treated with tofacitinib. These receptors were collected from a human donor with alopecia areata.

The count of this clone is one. This CDR3 is CASSVAGGTEQYF. CDR3 sequence (DNA): TGTGCCAGCAGCGTAGCGGGGGGGACCGAGCAGTACTTC. V gene TRBV9 combines with J gene TRBJ2-7; TRBD2 agrees at 8 bases. The CDR3 is made up of 13 amino acids. Germline-derived CDR1 and CDR2 are SGDLS and YYNGEE. V shed 0 bases, J shed 6 bases, and the junction held 2 bases outside the gene matches.

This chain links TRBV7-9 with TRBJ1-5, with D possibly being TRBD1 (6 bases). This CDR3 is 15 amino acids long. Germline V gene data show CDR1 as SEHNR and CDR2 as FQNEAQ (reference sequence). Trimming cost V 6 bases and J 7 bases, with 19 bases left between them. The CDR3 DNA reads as TGTGCCAGCAGTTCCTCCACAGGGTTGGAGCAGCCCCAGCATTTT. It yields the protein CASSSSTGLEQPQHF.

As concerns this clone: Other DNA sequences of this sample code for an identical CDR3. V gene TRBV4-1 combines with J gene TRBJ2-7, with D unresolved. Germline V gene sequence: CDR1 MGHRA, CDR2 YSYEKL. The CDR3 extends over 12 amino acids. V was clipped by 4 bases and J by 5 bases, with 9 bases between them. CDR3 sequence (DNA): TGCGCCAGCAGCCCACGAGGCGACGAGCAGTACTTC. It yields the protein CASSPRGDEQYF.

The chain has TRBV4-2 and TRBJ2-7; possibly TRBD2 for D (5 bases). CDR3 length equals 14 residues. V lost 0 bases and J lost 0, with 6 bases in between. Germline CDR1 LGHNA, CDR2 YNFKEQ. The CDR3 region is CASSQEGSSYEQYF. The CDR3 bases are TGTGCCAGCAGCCAAGAGGGGAGCTCCTACGAGCAGTACTTC.

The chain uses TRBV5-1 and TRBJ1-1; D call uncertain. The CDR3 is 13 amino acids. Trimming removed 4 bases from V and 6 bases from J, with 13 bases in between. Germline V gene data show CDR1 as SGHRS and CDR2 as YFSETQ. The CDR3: CASSRKSNSEAFF. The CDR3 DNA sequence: TGCGCCAGCAGCCGGAAAAGTAATTCTGAAGCTTTCTTT.

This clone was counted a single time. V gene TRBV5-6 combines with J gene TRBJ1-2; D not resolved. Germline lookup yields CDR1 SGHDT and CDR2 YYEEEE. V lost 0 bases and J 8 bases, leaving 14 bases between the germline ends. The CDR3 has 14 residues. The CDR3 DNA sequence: TGTGCCAGCAGCTTGGCAGGTCGTGTGTGGGGCTACACCTTC. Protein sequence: CASSLAGRVWGYTF. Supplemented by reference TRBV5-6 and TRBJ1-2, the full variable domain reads DAGVTQSPTHLIKTRGQQVTLRCSPKSGHDTVSWYQQALGQGPQFIFQYYEEEERQRGNFPDRFSGHQFPNYSSELNVNALLLGDSALYLCASSLAGRVWGYTFGSGTRLTVV.

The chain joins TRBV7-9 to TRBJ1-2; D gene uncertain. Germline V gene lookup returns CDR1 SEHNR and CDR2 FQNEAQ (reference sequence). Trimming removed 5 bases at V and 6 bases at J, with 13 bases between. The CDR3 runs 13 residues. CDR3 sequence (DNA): TGTGCCAGCAGCCCCCAACCGGGAGATGGCTACACCTTC. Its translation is CASSPQPGDGYTF. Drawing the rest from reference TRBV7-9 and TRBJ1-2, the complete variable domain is DTGVSQNPRHKITKRGQNVTFRCDPISEHNRLYWYRQTLGQGPEFLTYFQNEAQLEKSRLLSDRFSAERPKGSFSTLEIQRTEQGDSAMYLCASSPQPGDGYTFGSGTRLTVV.

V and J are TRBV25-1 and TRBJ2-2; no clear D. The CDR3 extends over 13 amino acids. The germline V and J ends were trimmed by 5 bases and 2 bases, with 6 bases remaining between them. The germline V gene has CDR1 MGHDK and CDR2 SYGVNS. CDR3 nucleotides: TGTGCCAGCAGTCCGCCCAACACCGGGGAGCTGTTTTTT. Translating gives CASSPPNTGELFF.

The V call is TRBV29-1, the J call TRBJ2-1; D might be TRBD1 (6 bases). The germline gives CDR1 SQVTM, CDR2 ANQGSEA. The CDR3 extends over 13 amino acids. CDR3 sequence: CSITGWVSNEQFF. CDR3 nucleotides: TGCAGTATAACAGGGTGGGTCTCCAATGAGCAGTTCTTC.

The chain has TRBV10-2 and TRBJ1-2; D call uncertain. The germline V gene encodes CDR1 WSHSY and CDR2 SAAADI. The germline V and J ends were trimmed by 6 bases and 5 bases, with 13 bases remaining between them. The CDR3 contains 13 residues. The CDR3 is CASSSGITYGYTF. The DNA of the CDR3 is TGCGCCAGCAGCAGCGGGATTACTTATGGCTACACCTTC.

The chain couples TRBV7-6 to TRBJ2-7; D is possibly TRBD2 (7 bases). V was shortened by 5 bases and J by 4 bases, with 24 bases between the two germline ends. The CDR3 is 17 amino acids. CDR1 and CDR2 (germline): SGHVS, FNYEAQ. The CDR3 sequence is CASSTPGGRAAKYEQYF. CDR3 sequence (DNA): TGTGCCAGCAGCACCCCCGGGGGGCGGGCTGCCAAGTACGAGCAGTACTTC.

Written as DNA, the CDR3 is TGTGCCAGCAGCCGCGTCCCGGGGTCGTACAATGAGCAGTTCTTC. Protein product: CASSRVPGSYNEQFF. The chain combines TRBV5-4 with TRBJ2-1, with a possible D match to TRBD2 (5 bases). V dropped 4 bases and J dropped 4 bases, with 15 bases sitting between them. The germline gives CDR1 SGHNT, CDR2 YYREEE (reference sequence). This CDR3 is built from 15 residues.

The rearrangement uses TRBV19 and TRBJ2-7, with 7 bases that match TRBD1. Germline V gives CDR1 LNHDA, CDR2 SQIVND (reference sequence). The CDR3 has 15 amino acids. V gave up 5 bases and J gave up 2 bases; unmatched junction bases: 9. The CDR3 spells CASSAAVDRAYEQYF. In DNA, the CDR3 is TGTGCCAGTAGTGCTGCGGTTGACAGGGCCTACGAGCAGTACTTC.

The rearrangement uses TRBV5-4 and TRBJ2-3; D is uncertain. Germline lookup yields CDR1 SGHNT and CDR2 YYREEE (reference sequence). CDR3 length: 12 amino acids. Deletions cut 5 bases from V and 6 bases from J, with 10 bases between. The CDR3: CASRELPDTQYF. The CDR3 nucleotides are TGTGCCAGCAGGGAACTTCCGGATACGCAGTATTTT.

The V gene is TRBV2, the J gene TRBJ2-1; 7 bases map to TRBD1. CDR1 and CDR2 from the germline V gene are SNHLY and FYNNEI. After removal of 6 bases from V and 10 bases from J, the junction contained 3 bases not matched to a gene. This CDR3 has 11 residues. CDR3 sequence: CASRGGIEQFF. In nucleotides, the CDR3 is TGTGCCAGCAGAGGGGGCATCGAGCAGTTCTTC.

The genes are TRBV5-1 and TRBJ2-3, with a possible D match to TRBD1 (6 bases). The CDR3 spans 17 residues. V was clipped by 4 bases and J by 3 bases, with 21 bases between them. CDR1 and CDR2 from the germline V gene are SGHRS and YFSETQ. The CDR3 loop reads CASSGSRTDLRTDTQYF. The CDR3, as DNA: TGCGCCAGCAGCGGATCACGGACAGACCTGAGGACAGATACGCAGTATTTT.

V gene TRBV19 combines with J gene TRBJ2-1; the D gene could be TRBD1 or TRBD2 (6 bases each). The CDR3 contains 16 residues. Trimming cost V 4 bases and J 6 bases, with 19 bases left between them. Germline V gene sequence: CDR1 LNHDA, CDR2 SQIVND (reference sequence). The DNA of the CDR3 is TGTGCCAGTAGTACGAGCACAGGGAACGGGGGCAATGAGCAGTTCTTC. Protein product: CASSTSTGNGGNEQFF.

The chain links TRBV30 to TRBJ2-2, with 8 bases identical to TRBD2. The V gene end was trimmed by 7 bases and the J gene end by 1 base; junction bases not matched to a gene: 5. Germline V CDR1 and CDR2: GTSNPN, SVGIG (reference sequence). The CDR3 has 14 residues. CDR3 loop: CAYRGLENTGELFF. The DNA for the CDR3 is TGTGCCTACCGGGGACTAGAGAACACCGGGGAGCTGTTTTTT. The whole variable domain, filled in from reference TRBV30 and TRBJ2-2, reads SQTIHQWPATLVQPVGSPLSLECTVEGTSNPNLYWYRQAAGRGLQLLFYSVGIGQISSEVPQNLSASRPQDRQFILSSKKLLLSDSGFYLCAYRGLENTGELFFGEGSRLTVL.

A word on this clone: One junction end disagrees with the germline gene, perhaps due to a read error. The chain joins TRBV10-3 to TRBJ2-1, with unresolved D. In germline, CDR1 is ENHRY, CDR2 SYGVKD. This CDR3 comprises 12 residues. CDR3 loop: CAISESSNEQFF. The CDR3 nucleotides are TGTGCCATCAGTGAGTCCTCCAATGAGCAGTTCTTC.

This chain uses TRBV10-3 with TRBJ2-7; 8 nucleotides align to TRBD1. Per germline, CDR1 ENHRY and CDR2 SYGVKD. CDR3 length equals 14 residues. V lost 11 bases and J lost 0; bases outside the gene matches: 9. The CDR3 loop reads CAATPTGVSYEQYF. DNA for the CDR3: TGTGCCGCCACCCCGACAGGGGTCTCCTACGAGCAGTACTTC.

The chain's CDR3 is CASSLDWTGGTEAFF. CDR3 nucleotides: TGTGCCAGCAGCTTGGACTGGACAGGGGGAACTGAAGCTTTCTTT. The V and J genes are TRBV5-4 and TRBJ1-1; 10 bases are shared with TRBD1. J gave up 5 bases and V 0 bases, and 4 bases lay outside the gene matches. The CDR3 length is 15 residues. Germline loops: CDR1 SGHNT, CDR2 YYREEE (reference sequence).

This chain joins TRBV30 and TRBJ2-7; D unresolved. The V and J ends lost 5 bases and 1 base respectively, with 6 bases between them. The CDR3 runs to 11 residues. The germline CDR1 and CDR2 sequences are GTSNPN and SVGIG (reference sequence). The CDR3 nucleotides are TGTGCCTGGGGACCTTCCTACGAGCAGTACTTC. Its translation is CAWGPSYEQYF.

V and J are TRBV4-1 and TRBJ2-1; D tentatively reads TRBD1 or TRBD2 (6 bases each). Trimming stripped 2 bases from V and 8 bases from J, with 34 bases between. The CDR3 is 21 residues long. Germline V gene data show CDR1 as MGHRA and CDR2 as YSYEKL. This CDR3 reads CASSQPDTGARSGAGFDEQFF. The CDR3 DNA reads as TGCGCCAGCAGCCAACCCGATACCGGGGCCCGCTCGGGGGCTGGATTCGATGAGCAGTTCTTC.

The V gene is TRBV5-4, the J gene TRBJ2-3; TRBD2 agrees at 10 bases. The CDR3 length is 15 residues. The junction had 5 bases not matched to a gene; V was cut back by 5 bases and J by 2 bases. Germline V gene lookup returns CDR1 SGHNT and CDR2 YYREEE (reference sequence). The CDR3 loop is CASREAGGPTDTQYF. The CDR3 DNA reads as TGTGCCAGCAGGGAAGCGGGGGGGCCCACAGATACGCAGTATTTT.